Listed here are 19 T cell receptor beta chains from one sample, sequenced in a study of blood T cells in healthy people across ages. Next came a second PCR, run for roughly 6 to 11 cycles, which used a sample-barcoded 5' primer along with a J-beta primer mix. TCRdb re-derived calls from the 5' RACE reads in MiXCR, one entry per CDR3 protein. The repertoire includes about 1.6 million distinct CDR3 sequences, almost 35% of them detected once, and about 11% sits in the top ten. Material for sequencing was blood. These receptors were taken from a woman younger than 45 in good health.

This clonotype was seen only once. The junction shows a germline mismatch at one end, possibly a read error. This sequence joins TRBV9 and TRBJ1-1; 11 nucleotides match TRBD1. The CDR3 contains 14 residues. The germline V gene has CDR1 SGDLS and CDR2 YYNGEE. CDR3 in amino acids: CVSSAGDRGTEAFF. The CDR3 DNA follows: TGTGTCAGCAGCGCCGGGGACAGGGGGACTGAAGCTTTCTTT.

The CDR3 nucleotides are TGCGCCAGCAGCTTGGAGGGTACAAAAGGGAATGAGCAGTTCTTC. Amino acid sequence: CASSLEGTKGNEQFF. The gene calls are TRBV5-1 and TRBJ2-1, with D unclear. This CDR3 spans 15 amino acids. CDR1 is SGHRS and CDR2 is YFSETQ in the germline V gene. Deletions cut 0 bases from V and 7 bases from J, with 14 bases between. Full variable domain (rest looked up from reference TRBV5-1 and TRBJ2-1): KAGVTQTPRYLIKTRGQQVTLSCSPISGHRSVSWYQQTPGQGLQFLFEYFSETQRNKGNFPGRFSGRQFSNSRSEMNVSTLELGDSALYLCASSLEGTKGNEQFFGPGTRLTVL.

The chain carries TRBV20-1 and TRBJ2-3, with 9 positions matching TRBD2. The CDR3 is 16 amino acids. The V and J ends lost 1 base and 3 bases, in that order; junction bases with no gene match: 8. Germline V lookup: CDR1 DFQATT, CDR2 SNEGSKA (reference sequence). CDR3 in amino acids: CSARATGLALTDTQYF. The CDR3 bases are TGCAGTGCTAGAGCCACGGGACTAGCTTTGACAGATACGCAGTATTTT.

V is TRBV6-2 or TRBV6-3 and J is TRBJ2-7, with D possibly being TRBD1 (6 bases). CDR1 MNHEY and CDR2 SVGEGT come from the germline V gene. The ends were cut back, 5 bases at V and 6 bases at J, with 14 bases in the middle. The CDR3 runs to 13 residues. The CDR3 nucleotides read TGTGCCAGCAGTGGTACTACCAGGGGCGAGCAGTACTTC. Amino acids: CASSGTTRGEQYF.

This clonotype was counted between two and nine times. Written as DNA, the CDR3 is TGTGCCAGCAGCTTAGACCGCCAAGGGAGGGGGAACACTGAAGCTTTCTTT. Translation gives CASSLDRQGRGNTEAFF. The chain is built from TRBV7-6 and TRBJ1-1; perhaps TRBD1 as D (5 bases). Between the trimmed V and J ends, which lost 1 base and 1 base, there was a span of 16 bases. The CDR3 extends over 17 amino acids. Germline CDR1 and CDR2: SGHVS and FNYEAQ.

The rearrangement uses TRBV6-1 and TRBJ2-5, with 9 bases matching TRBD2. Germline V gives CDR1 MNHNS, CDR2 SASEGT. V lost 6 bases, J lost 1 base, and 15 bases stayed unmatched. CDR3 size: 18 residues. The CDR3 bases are TGTGCCAGCAGCCACCGCGGTAGCGGGAGAAGGGGCCAAGAGACCCAGTACTTC. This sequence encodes CASSHRGSGRRGQETQYF.

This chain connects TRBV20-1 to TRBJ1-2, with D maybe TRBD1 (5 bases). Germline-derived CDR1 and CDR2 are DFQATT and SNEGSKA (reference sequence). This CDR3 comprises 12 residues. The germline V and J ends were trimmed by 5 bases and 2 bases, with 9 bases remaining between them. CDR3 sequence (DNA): TGCAGTGCTGTCAAGGGGAACTATGGCTACACCTTC. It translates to CSAVKGNYGYTF.

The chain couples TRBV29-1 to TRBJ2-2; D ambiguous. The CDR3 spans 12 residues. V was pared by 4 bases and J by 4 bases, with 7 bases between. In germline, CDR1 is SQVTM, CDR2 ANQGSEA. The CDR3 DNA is TGCAGCGTTGTAGGACGCACCGGGGAGCTGTTTTTT. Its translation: CSVVGRTGELFF.

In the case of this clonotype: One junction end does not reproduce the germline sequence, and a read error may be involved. As DNA, the CDR3 is TGTACCAGCAGCTTAGAGGGGGCCTCCTACAATGAGCAGTTCTTC. Its translation is CTSSLEGASYNEQFF. This rearrangement joins TRBV7-3 to TRBJ2-1; 7 bases agree with TRBD1. This CDR3 contains 15 residues. In germline, CDR1 is SGHTA, CDR2 FQGTGA.

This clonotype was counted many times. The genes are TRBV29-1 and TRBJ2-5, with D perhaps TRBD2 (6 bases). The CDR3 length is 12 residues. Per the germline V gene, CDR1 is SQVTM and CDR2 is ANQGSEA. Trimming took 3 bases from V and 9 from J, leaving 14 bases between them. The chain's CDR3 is CSVDVGGGAQYF. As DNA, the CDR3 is TGCAGCGTTGATGTGGGGGGTGGGGCCCAGTACTTC. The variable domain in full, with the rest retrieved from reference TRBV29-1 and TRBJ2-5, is SAVISQKPSRDICQRGTSLTIQCQVDSQVTMMFWYRQQPGQSLTLIATANQGSEATYESGFVIDKFPISRPNLTFSTLTVSNMSPEDSSIYLCSVDVGGGAQYFGPGTRLLVL.

CDR3 DNA: TGCGCCAGCAGCTTGGCCGTGCGGGGTGTGGACGAGCAGTACTTC. It specifies CASSLAVRGVDEQYF. This chain uses TRBV5-1 with TRBJ2-7, with D possibly matching TRBD2 (6 bases). Looked up from germline, CDR1 is SGHRS and CDR2 is YFSETQ. The CDR3 is 15 amino acids. Trimming took 0 bases from V and 5 from J, leaving 15 bases between them. The full variable domain, its missing parts supplied by reference TRBV5-1 and TRBJ2-7, is KAGVTQTPRYLIKTRGQQVTLSCSPISGHRSVSWYQQTPGQGLQFLFEYFSETQRNKGNFPGRFSGRQFSNSRSEMNVSTLELGDSALYLCASSLAVRGVDEQYFGPGTRLTVT.

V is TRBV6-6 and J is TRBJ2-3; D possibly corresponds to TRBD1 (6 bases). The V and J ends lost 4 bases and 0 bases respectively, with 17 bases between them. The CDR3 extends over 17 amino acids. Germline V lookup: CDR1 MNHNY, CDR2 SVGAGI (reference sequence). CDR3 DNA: TGTGCCAGCAGTTTAGAGCCAGGGGCTTCTAGCACAGATACGCAGTATTTT. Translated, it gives CASSLEPGASSTDTQYF.

The CDR3 nucleotides are TGTGCCAGCAGTGACCGCAACCTAGGGGTTACCGGGGAGCTGTTTTTT. Its translation is CASSDRNLGVTGELFF. The chain is built from TRBV28 and TRBJ2-2, with D possibly being TRBD1 (5 bases). Germline CDR1 MDHEN, CDR2 SYDVKM. This CDR3 contains 16 residues. Trimming shortened V by 5 bases and J by 5 bases, and 18 bases separated the two germline ends.

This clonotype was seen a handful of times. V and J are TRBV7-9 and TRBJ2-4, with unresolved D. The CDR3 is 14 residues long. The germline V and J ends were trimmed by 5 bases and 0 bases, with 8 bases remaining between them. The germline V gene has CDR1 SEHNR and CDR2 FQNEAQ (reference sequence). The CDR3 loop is CASSASAAKNIQYF. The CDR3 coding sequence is TGTGCCAGCAGCGCCTCTGCAGCCAAAAACATTCAGTACTTC.

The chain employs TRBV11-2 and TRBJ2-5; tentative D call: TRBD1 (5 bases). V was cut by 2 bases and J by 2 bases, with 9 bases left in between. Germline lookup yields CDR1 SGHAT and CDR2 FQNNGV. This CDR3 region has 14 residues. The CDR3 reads CASSLNKGQETQYF. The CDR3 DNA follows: TGTGCCAGCAGCTTAAATAAGGGGCAAGAGACCCAGTACTTC.

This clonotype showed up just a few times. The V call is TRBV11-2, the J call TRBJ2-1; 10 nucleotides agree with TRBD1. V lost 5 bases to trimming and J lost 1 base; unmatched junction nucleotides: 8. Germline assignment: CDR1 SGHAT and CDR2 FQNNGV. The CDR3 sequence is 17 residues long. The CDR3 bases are TGTGCCAGCAGCACGGACAGGGGGGGATTATCCTACAATGAGCAGTTCTTC. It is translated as CASSTDRGGLSYNEQFF.

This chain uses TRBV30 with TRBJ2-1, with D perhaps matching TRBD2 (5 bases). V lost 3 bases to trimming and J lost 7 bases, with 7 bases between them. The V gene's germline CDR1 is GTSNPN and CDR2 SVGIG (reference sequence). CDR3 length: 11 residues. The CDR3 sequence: CAWSRGNEQFF. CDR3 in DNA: TGTGCCTGGAGCCGAGGGAATGAGCAGTTCTTC. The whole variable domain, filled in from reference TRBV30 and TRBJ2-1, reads SQTIHQWPATLVQPVGSPLSLECTVEGTSNPNLYWYRQAAGRGLQLLFYSVGIGQISSEVPQNLSASRPQDRQFILSSKKLLLSDSGFYLCAWSRGNEQFFGPGTRLTVL.

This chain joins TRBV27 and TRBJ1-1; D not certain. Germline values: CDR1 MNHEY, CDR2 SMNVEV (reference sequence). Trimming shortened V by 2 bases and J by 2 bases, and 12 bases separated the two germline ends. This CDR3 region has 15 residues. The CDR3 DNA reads TGTGCCAGCAGTTTAGTGGTCCCAAGAAACACTGAAGCTTTCTTT. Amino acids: CASSLVVPRNTEAFF.

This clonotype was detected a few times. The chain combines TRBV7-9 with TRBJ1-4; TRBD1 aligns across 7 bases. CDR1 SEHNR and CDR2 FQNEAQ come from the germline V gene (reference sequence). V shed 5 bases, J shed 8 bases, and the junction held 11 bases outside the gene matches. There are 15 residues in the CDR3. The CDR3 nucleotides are TGTGCCAGCAGCGATGCAGGGGGTAGCCGCGAAAAACTGTTTTTT. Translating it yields CASSDAGGSREKLFF.